The sequence of this TCR beta chain was determined in a study of cytomegalovirus exposure and HLA in healthy donors. General study findings and limits: Trimming of TCR beta V- and J-genes showed a link, identified in a later analysis, to a missense DCLRE1C variant.

This clone came up once. The antigen is unknown. The PCR made use of 60 Vbeta and 13 Jbeta primers. Clones were read by immunoSEQ multiplex PCR, and TCRdb kept only the in-frame ones, dropping some. Here the sample spans 130,000 or so clones, 70% to 85% being singletons. V trimming: 3 bases; J trimming: 5 bases; junction bases outside the gene matches: 7. This CDR3 contains 14 residues. Germline values: CDR1 MDHEN, CDR2 SYDVKM. The specimen was PBMCs. The origin of this receptor is a woman between 35 and 50 years old in good health and CMV-seronegative. The V and J genes are TRBV28 and TRBJ2-7, with 7 bases fitting TRBD2. CDR3 in amino acids: CASSLGGGSHEQYF. The CDR3 nucleotides are TGTGCCAGCAGTTTGGGGGGGGGATCCCACGAGCAGTACTTC.